This T cell receptor (beta chain) was found in a study of blood T cell repertoires in COVID-19. Study-wide context: Sample material is recorded as cDNA or gDNA derived from T cells, B-cell-depleted T cells, or PBMCs.

Recruits, aged about 18 to 100 years, lived in 24 US areas. The germline V gene encodes CDR1 WSHSY and CDR2 SAAADI. V lost 8 bases to trimming and J lost 3 bases; unmatched junction nucleotides: 3. The CDR3 is 13 amino acids. This clone appeared once. Sequencing used immunoSEQ multiplex PCR; TCRdb keeps in-frame clones, though not all of them. The table lists approximately 150,000 clones, about 90% of them singletons. The clonotype comes from a human donor with acute COVID-19. The donor label of this sample is uncertain. The chain joins TRBV10-2 to TRBJ2-7; TRBD2 agrees at 11 bases. The material sequenced was PBMCs or T cells enriched from blood (not recorded which). The CDR3 DNA reads as TGCGCCAGCCATACTAGCGGGGGCTACGAGCAGTACTTC. Translation: CASHTSGGYEQYF.